The 6 T cell receptor beta chains reported below all come from one sample, sequenced in a study of graft-versus-host responses after intestinal transplantation. These receptors have no known antigen. The repertoire was sequenced with immunoSEQ multiplex PCR; TCRdb's copy has only in-frame clones and lacks some. The sample records 84,000 or so clones, roughly 84% being singletons. This specimen consisted of unstimulated CD8+ T cells sorted from spleen or lymph node cells, obtained before transplant. Source of these receptors: a human donor who was the organ donor for an intestinal transplant.

This chain uses TRBV7-8 with TRBJ2-7; D gene ambiguous. Trimming shortened V by 0 bases and J by 5 bases, and 8 bases separated the two germline ends. The length of the CDR3 is 13 residues. The V gene's germline CDR1 is SGHVS and CDR2 FQNEAQ. CDR3 coding DNA: TGTGCCAGCAGCTTAGCAGGCACCAACGAGCAGTACTTC. Translation: CASSLAGTNEQYF.

The V call is TRBV18, the J call TRBJ2-2; D may be TRBD1 (5 bases). Deletions cut 2 bases from V and 1 base from J, with 8 bases between. This CDR3 has 15 residues. In germline, CDR1 is KGHSH, CDR2 LQKENI. CDR3 DNA sequence: TGTGCCAGCTCACCATGGACACTGAACACCGGGGAGCTGTTTTTT. Translating gives CASSPWTLNTGELFF.

This clone is a singleton in its sample. The rearrangement joins TRBV7-2 to TRBJ2-2; D remains unclear. The V end was cut by 1 base, the J end by 6 bases, with 21 bases between. The CDR3 contains 18 residues. Per germline, CDR1 SGHTA and CDR2 FQGNSA. This CDR3 reads CASSLVSRIGIWAGELFF. The CDR3 coding sequence is TGTGCCAGCAGCTTAGTTTCCAGGATCGGCATATGGGCCGGGGAGCTGTTTTTT.

This clone was observed once. The chain is built from TRBV2 and TRBJ2-2, with a weak D call TRBD1 (6 bases). V lost 6 bases and J lost 3, with 11 bases in between. Per germline, CDR1 SNHLY and CDR2 FYNNEI. There are 14 residues in the CDR3. CDR3 sequence reads: CASRGRGYTGELFF. As DNA, the CDR3 is TGTGCCAGCAGGGGCAGGGGATACACCGGGGAGCTGTTTTTT.

This chain connects TRBV30 to TRBJ1-5; D possibly corresponds to TRBD1 (6 bases). This CDR3 is 13 amino acids long. V was cut by 2 bases and J by 10 bases, with 15 bases left in between. Germline V gene data show CDR1 as GTSNPN and CDR2 as SVGIG (reference sequence). CDR3 DNA sequence: TGTGCCTGGAGTACCGCAGGGGACATCCCCCAGCATTTT. This codes for CAWSTAGDIPQHF. The full variable domain, with the rest looked up from reference TRBV30 and TRBJ1-5, is SQTIHQWPATLVQPVGSPLSLECTVEGTSNPNLYWYRQAAGRGLQLLFYSVGIGQISSEVPQNLSASRPQDRQFILSSKKLLLSDSGFYLCAWSTAGDIPQHFGDGTRLSIL.

The J gene is TRBJ2-7, the V gene TRBV7-9; D ambiguous. V was trimmed by 5 bases and J by 1 base, leaving 15 bases between them. The CDR3 is 15 amino acids. Germline loops: CDR1 SEHNR, CDR2 FQNEAQ (reference sequence). The CDR3 DNA is TGTGCCAGCAGCCACCCAGGCGGTGGGTCCTACGAGCAGTACTTC. It encodes CASSHPGGGSYEQYF. Full variable domain (rest looked up from reference TRBV7-9 and TRBJ2-7): DTGVSQNPRHKITKRGQNVTFRCDPISEHNRLYWYRQTLGQGPEFLTYFQNEAQLEKSRLLSDRFSAERPKGSFSTLEIQRTEQGDSAMYLCASSHPGGGSYEQYFGPGTRLTVT.